This T cell receptor (beta chain) appears in the sequencing data of a study of technical replicates of blood from a handful of donors. Trimming took 0 bases from V and 4 from J, leaving 13 bases between them. The CDR3 extends over 16 amino acids. Germline values: CDR1 SGHRS, CDR2 YFSETQ. Data came from immunoSEQ multiplex PCR; TCRdb stores just in-frame clones and leaves some out. The sample carries about 88,000 clones, around 95% recorded once. Sequenced material: T cells isolated from PBMCs. The TCR was taken from a human donor in good health. This chain uses TRBV5-1 with TRBJ2-2, with D possibly TRBD1 on 5 matching bases. This CDR3 reads CASSLGGLRGTGELFF. CDR3 nucleotides: TGCGCCAGCAGCTTGGGGGGCCTCCGTGGCACCGGGGAGCTGTTTTTT.